This T cell receptor (beta chain) emerged from a study of T cells in localized non-small cell lung cancer (dated by TCRdb to 2019 to 2021). Context from the whole study: The study analyzed T cell repertoires of 236 early-stage NSCLC patients, comparing tumors and uninvolved tumor-adjacent lungs. The cohort was made up of approximately 250 treatment-naive NSCLC patients whose localized lung tumors had been resected. A mean age of about 66 years was recorded for the NSCLC patients, of whom 120 to 150 were male and more than 95 were female. Results the study describes overall, beyond this receptor: Because multi-region tumor sequencing was not done, intratumor heterogeneity could not be ruled out. A median of roughly 60 of the top 100 tumor clones turned up in the paired uninvolved adjacent lung, and approximately 30 of those clones also ranked among the top 100 of that same adjacent lung. Higher T cell density in blood was associated with longer overall survival, whereas higher clonality in adjacent lung was associated with shorter survival. Uninvolved tumor-adjacent lung showed the highest T cell clonality, higher than tumor, which suggests more focused antigenic responses in the uninvolved tumor-adjacent lung. Because of the exploratory design, TCR variables were selected using unadjusted p-values without false-discovery rate correction.

The CDR3 goes from the cysteine to the phenylalanine over 14 residues. Only the CDR3 part of the read is kept: 42 bases, read in frame from the first base. Looking up the germline V gene yields CDR1 SGDLS and CDR2 YYNGEE. V gives up 4 bases and J gives up 1 base, and the segment between their germline ends measures 11 bases. At diagnosis, peripheral blood, uninvolved tumor-adjacent lung and tumor were collected and were preserved as a mix of fresh-frozen and FFPE material. Blood samples were analyzed as peripheral blood mononuclear cells for TCR repertoire profiling. TCR beta CDR3 regions were sequenced from DNA using the immunoSEQ Assay. The original methods were these. T cell density was computed as TCR beta template counts normalized to usable DNA estimated by amplifying housekeeping genes. The preseqR package was used to estimate richness by extrapolating to 400,000 templates for PBMC samples and to 120,000 templates for tissue samples. Clonality was taken to be one minus Pielou's evenness. Tissue-enriched TCRs were identified through differential abundance testing performed on productive amino-acid clonotypes, with a minimum total count of 5 and an alpha of 0.1. The Jaccard Index and the Morisita Overlap Index were used to quantify repertoire overlap between compartments. GLIPH clustered TCR beta CDR3s with public tetramer-defined viral CDR3s; viral motifs required at least three viral sequences plus V-gene enrichment. TCRdb took this table from immuneACCESS and kept in-frame rearrangements with V and J called. Such tables lack part of the clones; where checked against another copy, unresolved V genes explain under half of the gap, and the rest is unexplained. V, J and clone size reflect that table, while D and trimming were determined from the DNA. Recorded for this sample are 130,000 or so clones; roughly 90% of them occurred a single time. The ten largest clones take up around 1.7% of the sample.

This clone has just one count. The antigen it recognizes is unknown. There are no base qualities to consult, and no much larger clone falls within one base. The material sequenced was peripheral blood, taken before any cancer treatment. The receptor comes from a female donor over 55 with stage I lung adenocarcinoma. The chain uses TRBV9 and TRBJ1-1; TRBD1 is a possible D gene, resting on 5 matching bases. The CDR3 corresponds to CASSRDRGNTEAFF. The DNA sequence follows: TGTGCCAGCAGCCGGGACCGGGGGAACACTGAAGCTTTCTTT.